Following are 26 T cell receptor beta chains from one sample sequenced in a study of shared clonotypes between healthy human individuals. Only in-frame clones appear in the TCRdb table, and some are missing; sequencing was by immunoSEQ multiplex PCR. Among 550,000 to 750,000 clones, 90% to 95% were seen once, and the ten largest hold 24%. CD45RO negativity and positive selection for CCR7 defined naive CD8 cells, a population that excluded terminally differentiated effector memory CD45RA+ cells. Sequences were obtained from naive CD8+ T cells sorted from blood. The receptors were gathered from a man aged 25 to 40 in good health.

This sequence joins TRBV30 and TRBJ1-4; no definite D call. The germline gives CDR1 GTSNPN, CDR2 SVGIG (reference sequence). V shed 2 bases and J shed 7 bases, with 14 bases lying between them. The length of the CDR3 is 14 residues. The CDR3 here is CAWSYSGSGEKLFF. The CDR3 bases are TGTGCCTGGAGTTACAGTGGAAGTGGTGAAAAACTGTTTTTT.

V is TRBV25-1 and J is TRBJ1-1; 8 nucleotides match TRBD1. The trim removed 6 bases at V and 3 bases at J, leaving 3 bases unmatched. Germline CDR1 is MGHDK and CDR2 is SYGVNS. This CDR3 has 13 residues. The CDR3 bases are TGTGCCAGCAGGGACAGGGCGGACACTGAAGCTTTCTTT. Translating gives CASRDRADTEAFF.

The chain uses TRBV28 and TRBJ2-5; D remains unclear. Germline-derived CDR1 and CDR2 are MDHEN and SYDVKM. V shed 2 bases and J shed 5 bases, with 12 bases lying between them. The CDR3 has 14 residues. The CDR3 region has the DNA TGTGCCAGCAGTTTAGGTAACGGCCGGGAGACCCAGTACTTC. Its protein is CASSLGNGRETQYF.

The chain has TRBV4-1 and TRBJ2-3, with 12 bases that match TRBD2. Looked up from germline, CDR1 is MGHRA and CDR2 is YSYEKL. J gave up 2 bases and V 11 bases, and 14 bases lay outside the gene matches. The CDR3 covers 17 residues. This chain's CDR3 is CAGGTPGLAGFTDTQYF. The CDR3 DNA sequence: TGCGCCGGTGGAACCCCGGGACTAGCGGGTTTCACAGATACGCAGTATTTT.

The chain recombines TRBV7-9 with TRBJ1-1, with D tentatively TRBD1 (5 bases). The CDR3 has 15 residues. Germline V gene data show CDR1 as SEHNR and CDR2 as FQNEAQ (reference sequence). Trimming removed 3 bases from V and 1 base from J, with 12 bases in between. The CDR3 DNA is TGTGCCAGCAGCTTTGTAGGAACAGGGAACACTGAAGCTTTCTTT. Amino acids: CASSFVGTGNTEAFF.

CDR3 in amino acids: CASSPQTSSQETQYF. In DNA, the CDR3 is TGTGCCAGCAGCCCACAGACTAGTTCCCAAGAGACCCAGTACTTC. The chain recombines TRBV11-2 with TRBJ2-5, with D perhaps matching TRBD2 (6 bases). Deletions cut 5 bases from V and 1 base from J, with 14 bases between. Per germline, CDR1 SGHAT and CDR2 FQNNGV. This CDR3 region has 15 residues.

The rearrangement uses TRBV7-9 and TRBJ2-1, with D perhaps TRBD1 (6 bases). V lost 5 bases and J lost 8, with 25 bases in between. Germline V gene lookup returns CDR1 SEHNR and CDR2 FQNEAQ (reference sequence). The CDR3 covers 17 residues. CDR3 sequence reads: CASSHSLGGPLGDEQFF. CDR3 bases: TGTGCCAGCAGCCACTCTCTTGGGGGCCCGCTAGGGGATGAGCAGTTCTTC.

The rearrangement links TRBV11-2 to TRBJ1-3; the D is unclear. Germline values: CDR1 SGHAT, CDR2 FQNNGV. The germline V and J ends were trimmed by 5 bases and 6 bases, with 20 bases remaining between them. The CDR3 is 16 amino acids. CDR3 in amino acids: CASSPGGGKWENTIYF. DNA for the CDR3: TGTGCCAGCAGCCCGGGCGGAGGAAAATGGGAAAACACCATATATTTT.

The V gene is TRBV19, the J gene TRBJ2-7; D possibly corresponds to TRBD1 (6 bases). Germline values: CDR1 LNHDA, CDR2 SQIVND (reference sequence). The CDR3 sequence is 15 residues long. Trimming shortened V by 5 bases and J by 0 bases, and 14 bases separated the two germline ends. CDR3 nucleotide sequence: TGTGCCAGTAGTCCTCACAGGGCCTACTCCTACGAGCAGTACTTC. This sequence encodes CASSPHRAYSYEQYF.

In DNA, the CDR3 is TGTGCCAGCAGTTTAGGTAGATGGACAGATACGCAGTATTTT. It yields the protein CASSLGRWTDTQYF. This chain links TRBV27 with TRBJ2-3; D gene ambiguous. The CDR3 consists of 14 residues. Germline loops: CDR1 MNHEY, CDR2 SMNVEV (reference sequence). Trimming took off 2 bases at V and 3 bases at J, with 9 bases between the two ends.

The rearrangement links TRBV27 to TRBJ1-5; unclear D gene. V was trimmed by 11 bases and J by 4 bases, leaving 12 bases between them. Germline loops: CDR1 MNHEY, CDR2 SMNVEV (reference sequence). The CDR3 runs to 12 residues. The CDR3 protein is CASGRNNQPQHF. The CDR3 DNA sequence: TGTGCCTCTGGACGGAATAATCAGCCCCAGCATTTT.

The chain combines TRBV2 with TRBJ2-1; TRBD2 aligns across 13 bases. V shed 7 bases, J shed 5 bases, and the junction held 2 bases outside the gene matches. The CDR3 has 14 residues. Germline CDR1 is SNHLY and CDR2 is FYNNEI. The DNA of the CDR3 is TGTGCCAGCACCGGGACTAGCGGGGACAATGAGCAGTTCTTC. This sequence encodes CASTGTSGDNEQFF.

In this sample, this clone turned up once. The chain couples TRBV15 to TRBJ2-3; TRBD2 might be the D (5 bases). CDR1 and CDR2 from the germline V gene are LNHNV and YYDKDF (reference sequence). The CDR3 runs to 15 residues. Trimming stripped 1 base from V and 5 bases from J, with 13 bases between. The CDR3 region has the DNA TGTGCCACCAGCAGAGGGCCGGGGATCATAGATACGCAGTATTTT. It translates to CATSRGPGIIDTQYF. The entire variable domain, with the rest obtained from reference TRBV15 and TRBJ2-3, is as follows: DAMVIQNPRYQVTQFGKPVTLSCSQTLNHNVMYWYQQKSSQAPKLLFHYYDKDFNNEADTPDNFQSRRPNTSFCFLDIRSPGLGDTAMYLCATSRGPGIIDTQYFGPGTRLTVL.

Comments on this clone: The same CDR3 also results from other DNA sequences found in this sample. The chain uses TRBV27 and TRBJ1-1, with D perhaps matching TRBD1 (5 bases). The CDR3 runs 14 residues. The V and J ends lost 6 bases and 1 base respectively, with 12 bases between them. From germline, CDR1 is MNHEY and CDR2 SMNVEV (reference sequence). The CDR3 spells CASSLSGQNTEAFF. DNA of the CDR3: TGTGCCAGCAGCCTTAGTGGACAGAACACTGAAGCTTTCTTT.

With regard to this clone: Other DNA sequences within the sample encode an identical CDR3. This sequence joins TRBV5-1 and TRBJ2-5; 8 nucleotides line up with TRBD2. The CDR3 loop spans 14 amino acids. J gave up 5 bases and V 1 base, and 4 bases lay outside the gene matches. The germline CDR1 and CDR2 sequences are SGHRS and YFSETQ. The CDR3 here is CASSLLGGRETQYF. In DNA form, the CDR3 reads TGCGCCAGCAGCTTGTTAGGCGGGAGGGAGACCCAGTACTTC.

The chain couples TRBV7-9 to TRBJ1-1; D possibly corresponds to TRBD1 (5 bases). The V gene lost 2 bases and the J gene lost 4 bases, with 11 bases spanning the gap. The CDR3 has 14 residues. CDR1 is SEHNR, CDR2 FQNEAQ, per germline (reference sequence). The CDR3 region has the DNA TGTGCCAGCAGCTTAACCAGGGTGGGCACTGAAGCTTTCTTT. Protein product: CASSLTRVGTEAFF. The variable domain in full, completed from reference TRBV7-9 and TRBJ1-1, reads DTGVSQNPRHKITKRGQNVTFRCDPISEHNRLYWYRQTLGQGPEFLTYFQNEAQLEKSRLLSDRFSAERPKGSFSTLEIQRTEQGDSAMYLCASSLTRVGTEAFFGQGTRLTVV.

The rearrangement uses TRBV28 and TRBJ2-7, with 9 positions matching TRBD2. Germline V gives CDR1 MDHEN, CDR2 SYDVKM. V trimming: 4 bases; J trimming: 5 bases; junction bases outside the gene matches: 12. This CDR3 contains 16 residues. In DNA, the CDR3 is TGTGCCAGCAGTTGGCCCGTGCCGCGGACTAGCGACGAGCAGTACTTC. Translated: CASSWPVPRTSDEQYF.

This chain connects TRBV7-9 to TRBJ1-3; D is ambiguous. The V gene's germline CDR1 is SEHNR and CDR2 FQNEAQ (reference sequence). The CDR3 spans 16 residues. V lost 0 bases and J 0 bases, leaving 9 bases between the germline ends. The chain's CDR3 is CASSLANTNSGNTIYF. CDR3 DNA: TGTGCCAGCAGCTTAGCCAACACTAACTCTGGAAACACCATATATTTT.

This chain joins TRBV27 and TRBJ2-7, with D maybe TRBD2 (5 bases). The V end lost 6 bases, the J end lost 0 bases, and 12 bases lay between the germline ends. Germline CDR1 reads MNHEY; CDR2 reads SMNVEV (reference sequence). The CDR3 contains 14 residues. The CDR3 reads CASRPGLRSYEQYF. CDR3 DNA: TGTGCCAGCAGACCCGGACTCCGCTCCTACGAGCAGTACTTC.

The CDR3 DNA follows: TGTGCCAGCAGTGGCCCGGGCCCAGGGAAGGAAAAACTGTTTTTT. Translating it yields CASSGPGPGKEKLFF. This chain uses TRBV6-6 with TRBJ1-4; the D gene is possibly TRBD1 (5 bases). The germline gives CDR1 MNHNY, CDR2 SVGAGI (reference sequence). The CDR3 loop spans 15 amino acids. V lost 5 bases, J lost 8 bases, and 18 bases lay in between.

This chain uses TRBV29-1 with TRBJ1-4; D is unclear. The CDR3 runs to 11 residues. From germline, CDR1 is SQVTM and CDR2 ANQGSEA. The V and J ends lost 7 bases and 8 bases respectively, with 11 bases between them. CDR3 DNA: TGCAGCGCCTGGGATTACGAAAAACTGTTTTTT. Translating gives CSAWDYEKLFF.

The V and J genes are TRBV25-1 and TRBJ1-5; D possibly corresponds to TRBD1 (5 bases). V lost 6 bases to trimming and J lost 2 bases, with 11 bases between them. CDR3 size: 14 residues. The germline gives CDR1 MGHDK, CDR2 SYGVNS. CDR3 bases: TGTGCCAGCAGCTCAGGGACGGGCAATCAGCCCCAGCATTTT. This translates into CASSSGTGNQPQHF.

This chain links TRBV27 with TRBJ2-5; perhaps TRBD1 as D (6 bases). The length of the CDR3 is 13 residues. Trimming removed 3 bases at V and 7 bases at J, with 12 bases between. Germline lookup yields CDR1 MNHEY and CDR2 SMNVEV (reference sequence). The CDR3 region is CASSFRQARTQYF. CDR3 DNA: TGTGCCAGCAGTTTTCGACAGGCCCGGACCCAGTACTTC.

This chain links TRBV2 with TRBJ2-7; D not resolved. The CDR3 consists of 10 residues. Trimming left V 7 bases short and J 5 bases short, with 6 bases between. From germline, CDR1 is SNHLY and CDR2 FYNNEI. CDR3 sequence: CASMGNEQYF. CDR3 bases: TGTGCCAGCATGGGTAACGAGCAGTACTTC. Full variable domain (missing parts from reference TRBV2 and TRBJ2-7): EPEVTQTPSHQVTQMGQEVILRCVPISNHLYFYWYRQILGQKVEFLVSFYNNEISEKSEIFDDQFSVERPDGSNFTLKIRSTKLEDSAMYFCASMGNEQYFGPGTRLTVT.

In this sample, this clone turned up once. The chain has TRBV7-6 and TRBJ2-2; 8 bases match TRBD1. Looked up from germline, CDR1 is SGHVS and CDR2 is FNYEAQ. The CDR3 is 14 residues long. The V and J ends lost 7 bases and 6 bases, in that order; junction bases with no gene match: 7. The DNA for the CDR3 is TGTGCCAGCACGGACAGGGCTTTCGCCGGGGAGCTGTTTTTT. Translated: CASTDRAFAGELFF.

The chain has TRBV27 and TRBJ2-3; no definite D call. V was trimmed by 6 bases and J by 10 bases, leaving 14 bases between them. CDR3 length: 12 amino acids. Germline-derived CDR1 and CDR2 are MNHEY and SMNVEV (reference sequence). This CDR3 reads CASSPTPQSQYF. CDR3 DNA sequence: TGTGCCAGCAGCCCCACACCGCAGTCGCAGTATTTT.